This entry is about one T cell receptor (beta chain). What it recognizes is unknown. CD45RO-negative, CCR7-positively selected cells formed the naive CD8 fraction, excluding terminally differentiated effector memory CD45RA+ cells. Only Caucasian adults living in Nashville, Tennessee made up the donor group. The sample is drawn from a study of shared clonotypes between healthy human individuals. About the study: Per-donor plates numbered three CD4 naive, three CD4 memory, two CD8 naive and one CD8 memory.

Assay: immunoSEQ multiplex PCR; the TCRdb copy retains only in-frame clones and omits some. The table has about 820,000 clones, approximately 92% seen once. Trimming removed 0 bases from V and 4 bases from J; junction bases left unmatched: 10. This CDR3 has 17 amino acids. Germline V gene sequence: CDR1 SGHRS, CDR2 YFSETQ. Overall study results and limits: Represented diversity (both genetic and exposure-history) was limited by the small number of donors.

This TCR derives from a man aged 25 to 40 in good health. The chain recombines TRBV5-1 with TRBJ2-5, with 9 bases that match TRBD2. Material: naive CD8+ T cells sorted from blood. CDR3 region: CASSLVGTREGGETQYF. CDR3 DNA sequence: TGCGCCAGCAGCTTGGTGGGAACGCGGGAGGGCGGAGAGACCCAGTACTTC.